The sequence of this TCR beta chain was determined in a study of beta chain features in type 1 diabetes. Study-wide background: Cell yields, gender and age were similar in healthy donors and patients.

General study results and limits: Type 1 diabetes patients had TCRB CDR3s that were shorter (moderately but significantly so) in all four CD4+ subsets.

Of note for this clone: Its antigen is not known.

Expressed TCRB transcripts were sequenced because the isolated RNA had all been reverse transcribed beforehand. Only in-frame clones appear in the TCRdb table, and some are missing; sequencing was by immunoSEQ multiplex PCR. The data hold 680,000 or so clones, with around an eighth observed a single time. The authors took one heparinised blood draw, averaging about 120 mL, from each donor. The sequenced material came from naive CD4+ T cells from blood. The sequence was collected from a man in his late teens or twenties with type 1 diabetes.

CDR3 sequence (DNA): TGTGCCAGTTCCCAACCGTACGAGCAGTACTTC. It codes for CASSQPYEQYF. J is TRBJ2-7 and V is TRBV18; D unresolved. The CDR3 consists of 11 residues. Germline V gene sequence: CDR1 KGHSH, CDR2 LQKENI. V shed 9 bases and J shed 4 bases, with 10 bases lying between them.